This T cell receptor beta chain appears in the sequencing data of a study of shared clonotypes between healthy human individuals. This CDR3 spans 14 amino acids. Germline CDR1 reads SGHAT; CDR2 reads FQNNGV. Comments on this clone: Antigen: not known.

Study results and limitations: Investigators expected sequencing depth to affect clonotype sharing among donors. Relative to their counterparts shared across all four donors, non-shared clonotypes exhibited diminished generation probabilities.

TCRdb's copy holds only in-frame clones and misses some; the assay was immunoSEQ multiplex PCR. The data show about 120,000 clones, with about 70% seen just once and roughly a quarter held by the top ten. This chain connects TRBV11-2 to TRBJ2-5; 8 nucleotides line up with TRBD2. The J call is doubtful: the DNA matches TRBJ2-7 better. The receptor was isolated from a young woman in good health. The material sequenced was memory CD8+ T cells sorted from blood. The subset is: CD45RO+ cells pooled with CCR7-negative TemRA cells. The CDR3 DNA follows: TGTGCCAGCAGCTTGCTAGCGGGTTCCTACGAGCAGTACTTC. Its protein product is CASSLLAGSYEQYF.